These 30 T cell receptor beta chains share one sample of origin, sequenced in a study of CD8+ T cells in alopecia areata. This sample's treatment: oral pan-JAK inhibitor, 5-10 mg twice daily. Following RNA extraction, reverse transcription yielded cDNA that acted as the sequencing template. Only in-frame clones appear in the TCRdb table, and some are missing; sequencing was by immunoSEQ multiplex PCR. The table lists about 200,000 clones, more than 45% of them singletons. This sample comprised CD4+ T cells sorted from blood, obtained at week 4, from a patient treated with tofacitinib. These receptors were taken from a human donor with alopecia areata.

This CDR3 is CASSLVFQNTEAFF. CDR3 sequence (DNA): TGTGCCAGCAGCTTAGTATTCCAGAACACTGAAGCTTTCTTT. The chain is built from TRBV11-3 and TRBJ1-1; no clear D gene. Trimming left V 1 base short and J 1 base short, with 7 bases between. The CDR3 is made up of 14 amino acids. Germline-derived CDR1 and CDR2 are SGHNT and YENEEA.

This clone was detected only a few times. The chain has TRBV10-3 and TRBJ2-3; 7 positions agree with TRBD1. Looked up from germline, CDR1 is ENHRY and CDR2 is SYGVKD. The length of the CDR3 is 16 residues. With 2 bases clipped from V and 3 bases from J, the junction kept 8 bases outside the gene matches. CDR3 in amino acids: CAISEPLAQGTDTQYF. CDR3 nucleotide sequence: TGTGCCATCAGTGAGCCCCTGGCACAGGGGACAGATACGCAGTATTTT.

The chain uses TRBV5-6 and TRBJ2-7, with 7 bases aligning to TRBD2. This CDR3 spans 14 amino acids. CDR1 SGHDT and CDR2 YYEEEE come from the germline V gene. Trimming cost V 1 base and J 4 bases; bases outside gene matches: 5. In nucleotides, the CDR3 is TGTGCCAGCAGCTTGAATGAGGGACTATACGAGCAGTACTTC. Protein sequence: CASSLNEGLYEQYF. Looking up the rest from reference TRBV5-6 and TRBJ2-7 gives the full variable domain: DAGVTQSPTHLIKTRGQQVTLRCSPKSGHDTVSWYQQALGQGPQFIFQYYEEEERQRGNFPDRFSGHQFPNYSSELNVNALLLGDSALYLCASSLNEGLYEQYFGPGTRLTVT.

This chain links TRBV2 with TRBJ2-4; 7 bases match TRBD1. Germline values: CDR1 SNHLY, CDR2 FYNNEI. V was pared by 7 bases and J by 12 bases, with 9 bases of the junction left unmatched. The CDR3 is 12 residues long. In DNA, the CDR3 is TGTGCCAGCAATCTTAACAGGGGAAATCAGTACTTC. It codes for CASNLNRGNQYF.

V is TRBV5-1 and J is TRBJ1-2, with D uncertain. The germline V and J ends were trimmed by 4 bases and 6 bases, with 10 bases remaining between them. This CDR3 comprises 12 residues. Germline V CDR1 and CDR2: SGHRS, YFSETQ. The CDR3 sequence is CASSNRVDGYTF. CDR3 in DNA: TGCGCCAGCAGCAATCGGGTTGATGGCTACACCTTC.

V gene TRBV5-1 combines with J gene TRBJ2-5; D gene ambiguous. The germline V gene encodes CDR1 SGHRS and CDR2 YFSETQ. The CDR3 is made up of 10 amino acids. Trimming took off 7 bases at V and 5 bases at J, with 6 bases between the two ends. The CDR3 loop is CASFGETQYF. CDR3 bases: TGCGCCAGCTTCGGGGAGACCCAGTACTTC. The complete variable domain, with remaining parts taken from reference TRBV5-1 and TRBJ2-5, reads KAGVTQTPRYLIKTRGQQVTLSCSPISGHRSVSWYQQTPGQGLQFLFEYFSETQRNKGNFPGRFSGRQFSNSRSEMNVSTLELGDSALYLCASFGETQYFGPGTRLLVL.

This clone appeared a few times. J is TRBJ2-7 and V is TRBV14, with 9 nucleotides matching TRBD1. This CDR3 contains 17 residues. CDR1 and CDR2 from the germline V gene are SGHDN and FVKESK. V was clipped by 0 bases and J by 3 bases; unmatched bases: 9. The CDR3 reads CASSQERPGQGVYEQYF. CDR3 nucleotide sequence: TGTGCCAGCAGCCAAGAACGCCCGGGACAGGGAGTCTACGAGCAGTACTTC.

Concerning this clone itself: A read error may produce the germline difference seen at one junction end. The V and J genes are TRBV2 and TRBJ1-2, with TRBD1 as a possible D gene (6 bases). CDR1 and CDR2 from the germline V gene are SNHLY and FYNNEI. This CDR3 is built from 12 residues. CDR3: CASRQFGGRLNF. CDR3 DNA sequence: TGTGCCAGCCGTCAATTCGGGGGGCGCCTTAACTTC. Full variable domain (missing parts from reference TRBV2 and TRBJ1-2): EPEVTQTPSHQVTQMGQEVILRCVPISNHLYFYWYRQILGQKVEFLVSFYNNEISEKSEIFDDQFSVERPDGSNFTLKIRSTKLEDSAMYFCASRQFGGRLNFGSGTRLTVV.

The rearrangement uses TRBV29-1 and TRBJ2-7, with D unclear. V lost 4 bases and J lost 7, with 17 bases in between. Per germline, CDR1 SQVTM and CDR2 ANQGSEA. The CDR3 covers 13 residues. CDR3 in DNA: TGCAGCGTTGCCAACAGAAACTACGGTGAGCAGTACTTC. Its protein is CSVANRNYGEQYF.

The chain is built from TRBV27 and TRBJ2-7, with a weak D call TRBD1 (6 bases). Germline V CDR1 and CDR2: MNHEY, SMNVEV (reference sequence). Trimming removed 5 bases at V and 6 bases at J, with 11 bases between. The CDR3 loop spans 12 amino acids. CDR3 sequence reads: CASSLEGVEQYF. Here the CDR3 DNA reads TGTGCCAGCAGTCTAGAGGGGGTCGAGCAGTACTTC.

This clone has just a few counts. The identical CDR3 is also encoded by other nucleotide sequences in the sample. The chain links TRBV10-3 to TRBJ1-1, with TRBD1 matching over 8 bases. Germline CDR1 and CDR2: ENHRY and SYGVKD. The V gene end was trimmed by 6 bases and the J gene end by 3 bases; junction bases not matched to a gene: 0. CDR3 length: 12 residues. For the CDR3, the DNA is TGTGCCATCAGGGACAGGGACACTGAAGCTTTCTTT. Residues: CAIRDRDTEAFF.

The chain links TRBV29-1 to TRBJ1-4; D not resolved. The CDR3 covers 12 residues. Trimming shortened V by 6 bases and J by 7 bases, and 12 bases separated the two germline ends. CDR1 and CDR2 from the germline V gene are SQVTM and ANQGSEA. The CDR3 DNA sequence: TGCAGCGTGGGCTCAGTGGGTGAAAAACTGTTTTTT. Amino acids: CSVGSVGEKLFF.

This clone came up a few times. The rearrangement links TRBV5-1 to TRBJ2-1, with unresolved D. Trimming removed 0 bases from V and 8 bases from J, with 6 bases in between. The germline V gene has CDR1 SGHRS and CDR2 YFSETQ. The CDR3 consists of 12 residues. CDR3 in amino acids: CASSLVGDEQFF. The DNA for the CDR3 is TGCGCCAGCAGCTTGGTGGGCGATGAGCAGTTCTTC.

The genes are TRBV5-6 and TRBJ2-3, with TRBD2 matching 8 bases. V trimming: 3 bases; J trimming: 3 bases; junction bases outside the gene matches: 6. The CDR3 length is 15 residues. Germline V gene sequence: CDR1 SGHDT, CDR2 YYEEEE. The CDR3 loop reads CASSSGLAATDTQYF. The CDR3, as DNA: TGTGCCAGCAGCTCCGGACTAGCCGCGACAGATACGCAGTATTTT.

This clone was counted a few times. The chain links TRBV5-4 to TRBJ2-3, with TRBD2 matching over 10 bases. Germline CDR1 reads SGHNT; CDR2 reads YYREEE (reference sequence). V trimming: 3 bases; J trimming: 3 bases; junction bases outside the gene matches: 1. The CDR3 is 14 amino acids. The CDR3 loop reads CASSSSGGTDTQYF. The CDR3 DNA is TGTGCCAGCAGCTCTAGCGGGGGTACAGATACGCAGTATTTT.

The V gene is TRBV7-7, the J gene TRBJ2-5, with TRBD1 matching 11 bases. V was pared by 6 bases and J by 4 bases, with 7 bases of the junction left unmatched. Germline V CDR1 and CDR2: SSHAT, FNYEAQ (reference sequence). This CDR3 has 15 amino acids. The CDR3 nucleotides read TGTGCCAGCAGTTTGGGACAGGGGGATGGAGAGACCCAGTACTTC. Translated, it gives CASSLGQGDGETQYF.

This clone turned up a few times. J is TRBJ2-1 and V is TRBV29-1; D is tentatively TRBD1 or TRBD2 (5 bases each). The CDR3 has 13 amino acids. Per germline, CDR1 SQVTM and CDR2 ANQGSEA. Between the trimmed V and J ends, which lost 4 bases and 7 bases, there was a span of 14 bases. The CDR3 DNA is TGCAGCGTTGGGGACCCACTAAGGAATGAGCAGTTCTTC. This codes for CSVGDPLRNEQFF.

The V call is TRBV6-5, the J call TRBJ1-1; D unresolved. CDR1 is MNHEY, CDR2 SVGAGI, per germline. The CDR3 runs to 11 residues. Between the trimmed V and J ends, which lost 2 bases and 6 bases, there was a span of 4 bases. The CDR3 here is CASSYGPEAFF. Written as DNA, the CDR3 is TGTGCCAGCAGTTACGGTCCTGAAGCTTTCTTT.

V and J are TRBV29-1 and TRBJ2-7, with D maybe TRBD1 (5 bases). The CDR3 consists of 13 residues. V lost 6 bases to trimming and J lost 2 bases, with 14 bases between them. From germline, CDR1 is SQVTM and CDR2 ANQGSEA. The CDR3 reads CSVRHRQTYEQYF. The CDR3 nucleotides are TGCAGCGTCCGCCACCGACAGACCTACGAGCAGTACTTC.

This sequence joins TRBV6-5 and TRBJ2-7; 9 bases align to TRBD1. The CDR3 is 15 residues long. V was clipped by 8 bases and J by 1 base; unmatched bases: 9. Germline V gives CDR1 MNHEY, CDR2 SVGAGI. CDR3 sequence: CASVKGTGSSYEQYF. CDR3 DNA: TGTGCCAGCGTGAAGGGGACAGGGTCGTCCTACGAGCAGTACTTC.

This chain links TRBV6-5 with TRBJ1-2, with 10 bases aligning to TRBD1. Germline values: CDR1 MNHEY, CDR2 SVGAGI. The CDR3 is 15 amino acids. Unmatched junction bases numbered 7, after V lost 5 bases and J lost 4 bases. The CDR3 region is CASSTPTGGFYGYTF. CDR3 nucleotides: TGTGCCAGCAGTACGCCGACAGGGGGCTTCTATGGCTACACCTTC.

The chain joins TRBV4-3 to TRBJ2-7; D unclear. Germline-derived CDR1 and CDR2 are LGHNA and YSLEER. The CDR3 spans 14 residues. Trimming stripped 0 bases from V and 5 bases from J, with 11 bases between. CDR3 in amino acids: CASSQEPRVNEQYF. In nucleotides, the CDR3 is TGCGCCAGCAGCCAAGAACCACGGGTTAACGAGCAGTACTTC.

This clone has just a few counts. The rearrangement joins TRBV7-3 to TRBJ2-1; tentatively, D is TRBD1 (6 bases). The CDR3 extends over 13 amino acids. The germline CDR1 and CDR2 sequences are SGHTA and FQGTGA. Trimming removed 2 bases at V and 8 bases at J, with 10 bases between. DNA of the CDR3: TGTGCCAGCAGCTTAGATGGACAGCATGAGCAGTTCTTC. The encoded protein is CASSLDGQHEQFF.

This clone was seen a single time. This chain connects TRBV5-4 to TRBJ1-2, with 9 bases matching TRBD1. Trimming at V came to 4 bases and at J to 4 bases, leaving 5 bases not matched to a gene. Germline CDR1 SGHNT, CDR2 YYREEE (reference sequence). CDR3 length: 14 residues. The CDR3 coding sequence is TGTGCCAGCAGCAAGGACAGGGGCGGCTATGGCTACACCTTC. Amino acids: CASSKDRGGYGYTF.

This clone was counted a few times. The chain is built from TRBV29-1 and TRBJ1-2; tentative D call: TRBD1 (5 bases). The CDR3 is 13 amino acids. Germline values: CDR1 SQVTM, CDR2 ANQGSEA. V lost 2 bases and J lost 6, with 13 bases in between. The CDR3 loop reads CSVERVRQHGYTF. The CDR3 nucleotides are TGCAGCGTTGAACGGGTCAGACAGCATGGCTACACCTTC.

This clone was seen a handful of times. This chain uses TRBV18 with TRBJ2-3, with a possible D match to TRBD2 (5 bases). The CDR3 sequence is 15 residues long. The V gene's germline CDR1 is KGHSH and CDR2 LQKENI. The ends were cut back, 5 bases at V and 1 base at J, with 13 bases in the middle. The CDR3 bases are TGTGCCAGCTCAACCCTCAGCGGACGCACAGATACGCAGTATTTT. As protein: CASSTLSGRTDTQYF.

The table lists this clone with a few counts. The rearrangement joins TRBV6-4 to TRBJ2-7, with 11 bases identical to TRBD1. The CDR3 spans 14 residues. V lost 6 bases and J lost 2; bases outside the gene matches: 3. Germline CDR1 is MRHNA and CDR2 is SNTAGT. As DNA, the CDR3 is TGTGCCAGCAGGCTGGACAGGGGGCCCTACGAGCAGTACTTC. Amino acid sequence: CASRLDRGPYEQYF.

CDR3 loop: CASSAHPGETQYF. CDR3 DNA: TGTGCCAGCAGTGCCCACCCGGGGGAGACCCAGTACTTC. The chain recombines TRBV25-1 with TRBJ2-5; D might be TRBD2 (5 bases). V shed 4 bases and J shed 5 bases, with 11 bases lying between them. The CDR3 spans 13 residues. CDR1 is MGHDK and CDR2 is SYGVNS in the germline V gene.

This clone occurred a few times. The genes are TRBV6-1 and TRBJ1-4; D is unclear. V was clipped by 6 bases and J by 5 bases, with 16 bases between them. CDR1 is MNHNS, CDR2 SASEGT, per germline. This CDR3 contains 15 residues. CDR3 nucleotides: TGTGCCAGCAGCCTCACTCGAGAAAAAAATGAAAAACTGTTTTTT. Translated: CASSLTREKNEKLFF.

This clone was seen once. The chain has TRBV10-3 and TRBJ1-2, with unresolved D. Trimming removed 2 bases at V and 4 bases at J, with 11 bases between. Germline V gene lookup returns CDR1 ENHRY and CDR2 SYGVKD. CDR3 size: 14 residues. The CDR3 DNA is TGTGCCATCAGTGAGACTCGGATGCCCTATGGCTACACCTTC. It specifies CAISETRMPYGYTF.